A single sample is the source of the 26 T cell receptor beta chains below, sequenced in a study of regulatory T cells in long-lasting Graves disease (dated by TCRdb to 2020 to 2022). The library was obtained by multiplex PCR. The instrument was an Illumina HiSeq 4000. iRepertoire HTBI primers and Arm-PCR amplification of CDR3 regions were used to construct TCR beta libraries. TCRdb took the public reads, trimmed them with fastp at Q25, ran MiXCR for clone calling and kept in-frame beta chains. Rows are combined by CDR3 protein, so each entry shows the most common genes and DNA. Within this sample are about 400,000 distinct CDR3 sequences, with approximately 15% of them counted one time only. Under 9% of the sample comes from the top ten. Explained via the paper, the time point label denotes: newly diagnosed GD, antithyroid drugs for less than 3 months. For both TCR sequencing and RNA sequencing, RNA was extracted from PBMCs using TRIzol.

The sample was also reused in another study, on T cells in Graves' hyperthyroidism and ophthalmopathy.

The material was peripheral blood mononuclear cells (PBMCs), obtained at new diagnosis, from a patient treated with antithyroid drugs. These receptors all stem from a woman between 40 and 55 years old with Graves disease. Donor details come from another sample of the same person, matched by shared clones.

This clonotype turned up a few times. The chain joins TRBV7-8 to TRBJ2-7; TRBD1 might be the D (6 bases). The germline V gene encodes CDR1 SGHVS and CDR2 FQNEAQ. The V gene lost 6 bases and the J gene lost 3 bases, with 9 bases spanning the gap. CDR3 length: 12 residues. The chain's CDR3 is CASRVGHYEQYF. The CDR3 nucleotides are TGTGCCAGCAGGGTGGGACACTACGAGCAGTACTTC.

In its sample, this clonotype was seen many times. This chain uses TRBV19 with TRBJ2-2; D remains unclear. The germline V and J ends were trimmed by 7 bases and 0 bases, with 9 bases remaining between them. Germline CDR1 LNHDA, CDR2 SQIVND (reference sequence). The CDR3 contains 14 residues. In nucleotides, the CDR3 is TGTGCCAGTAAGACTGACACGAACACCGGGGAGCTGTTTTTT. Its translation is CASKTDTNTGELFF.

Many counts were recorded for this clonotype. V gene TRBV14 combines with J gene TRBJ2-1; the match to TRBD1 covers 8 bases. V was clipped by 3 bases and J by 14 bases; unmatched bases: 12. This CDR3 spans 14 amino acids. Germline CDR1 is SGHDN and CDR2 is FVKESK. CDR3 sequence reads: CASSQVRGQAKEFF. Here the CDR3 DNA reads TGTGCCAGCAGCCAGGTTAGGGGACAGGCTAAGGAGTTCTTC.

V and J are TRBV10-3 and TRBJ2-3; 15 nucleotides agree with TRBD2. CDR1 and CDR2 from the germline V gene are ENHRY and SYGVKD. V shed 6 bases, J shed 4 bases, and the junction held 5 bases outside the gene matches. CDR3 length equals 16 residues. CDR3 nucleotide sequence: TGTGCCATCAGCCTGGGACTAGCGGGAGGTGCAGATACGCAGTATTTT. Residues: CAISLGLAGGADTQYF.

This clonotype has ten or more counts. V is TRBV6-1 and J is TRBJ1-1; no definite D call. The CDR3 spans 15 residues. V lost 4 bases and J lost 4, with 16 bases in between. The V gene's germline CDR1 is MNHNS and CDR2 SASEGT. CDR3 DNA: TGTGCCAGCAGTGGGGGTAAGGGCCGGAGCACTGAAGCTTTCTTT. Protein: CASSGGKGRSTEAFF.

This clonotype was recorded many times. The J gene is TRBJ2-6, the V gene TRBV5-1; D possibly corresponds to TRBD1 (6 bases). Germline loops: CDR1 SGHRS, CDR2 YFSETQ. The germline V and J ends were trimmed by 0 bases and 0 bases, with 13 bases remaining between them. There are 18 residues in the CDR3. In DNA form, the CDR3 reads TGCGCCAGCAGCTTGGCCGGACAGATTACCTCTGGGGCCAACGTCCTGACTTTC. Translation gives CASSLAGQITSGANVLTF.

Notes on this clonotype: This is likely an artifact of a read error, given a far larger clone one base away. The rearrangement joins TRBV12-3 or TRBV12-4 to TRBJ2-1, with D maybe TRBD1 (5 bases). The end of the DNA is better explained by TRBJ2-5, so the J call may be wrong. This CDR3 has 14 amino acids. CDR3 protein: CASLISLGAEAQYF. CDR3 nucleotides: TGTGCCAGCCTGATAAGTTTAGGGGCAGAGGCCCAGTACTTC.

This clonotype was seen at least ten times. The rearrangement joins TRBV11-2 to TRBJ2-1, with 8 bases lining up with TRBD2. Germline V gives CDR1 SGHAT, CDR2 FQNNGV. The junction had 7 bases not matched to a gene; V was cut back by 1 base and J by 5 bases. The CDR3 covers 16 residues. The CDR3 here is CASSLAGGRLNNEQFF. For the CDR3, the DNA is TGTGCCAGCAGCTTAGCTGGCGGGAGGCTCAACAATGAGCAGTTCTTC. Complete variable domain (other parts from reference TRBV11-2 and TRBJ2-1): EAGVAQSPRYKIIEKRQSVAFWCNPISGHATLYWYQQILGQGPKLLIQFQNNGVVDDSQLPKDRFSAERLKGVDSTLKIQPAKLEDSAVYLCASSLAGGRLNNEQFFGPGTRLTVL.

Notes on this clonotype: A much larger clone is a single base away; this may be a read error. This chain links TRBV10-3 with TRBJ2-5, with 9 nucleotides matching TRBD1. Germline CDR1 ENHRY, CDR2 SYGVKD. The trim removed 5 bases at V and 7 bases at J, leaving 8 bases unmatched. CDR3 length: 14 residues. The CDR3 DNA is TGTGCCATCAGTTCGGGACAGGGTCTAGGGACCCAGTACTTC. This sequence encodes CAISSGQGLGTQYF.

This clonotype has a count of ten or more. The rearrangement links TRBV2 to TRBJ1-2; 7 nucleotides line up with TRBD1. CDR1 SNHLY and CDR2 FYNNEI come from the germline V gene. Trimming removed 6 bases from V and 6 bases from J; junction bases left unmatched: 7. CDR3 length: 13 residues. The CDR3 protein is CASRQDRDNGYTF. The CDR3 nucleotides are TGTGCCAGCAGGCAAGACAGGGATAATGGCTACACCTTC.

The CDR3 loop reads CASGGVGELFF. Here the CDR3 DNA reads TGTGCCAGCGGTGGAGTCGGGGAGCTGTTTTTT. The J gene is TRBJ2-2, the V gene TRBV6-1; unclear D gene. CDR1 is MNHNS, CDR2 SASEGT, per germline. The V end was cut by 8 bases, the J end by 7 bases, with 8 bases between. The CDR3 length is 11 residues.

A remark on this clonotype: A read error may explain this, as a much larger clone is one base away. The chain is built from TRBV11-3 and TRBJ2-4; maybe TRBD1 (5 bases). The germline CDR1 and CDR2 sequences are SGHNT and YENEEA. This CDR3 is 15 amino acids long. CDR3 DNA: TGTGCCAGCAGCAAAGGGATTCGACAGCCCTATGGCTACGCCTTC. Amino acids: CASSKGIRQPYGYAF.

This clonotype was recorded at least ten times. V usage is TRBV6-2 or TRBV6-3 and J usage is TRBJ2-6, with D possibly TRBD2 on 6 matching bases. Per the germline V gene, CDR1 is MNHEY and CDR2 is SVGEGT. The germline V and J ends were trimmed by 5 bases and 0 bases, with 8 bases remaining between them. The CDR3 runs 15 residues. CDR3 in DNA: TGTGCCAGCAGTGAGGGAGGCTCTGGGGCCAACGTCCTGACTTTC. Its translation is CASSEGGSGANVLTF.

Many counts were recorded for this clonotype. The gene calls are TRBV28 and TRBJ1-1; D remains unclear. The V and J ends lost 6 bases and 1 base respectively, with 12 bases between them. Per the germline V gene, CDR1 is MDHEN and CDR2 is SYDVKM. This CDR3 is built from 14 residues. CDR3 DNA sequence: TGTGCCAGCAGATCCCCATGGGAGAACACTGAAGCTTTCTTT. Translated, it gives CASRSPWENTEAFF.

Only a few counts were recorded for this clonotype. The V call is TRBV20-1, the J call TRBJ2-7; 8 nucleotides line up with TRBD1. Germline V lookup: CDR1 DFQATT, CDR2 SNEGSKA (reference sequence). The J segment lost 0 bases and the V segment lost 6 bases, leaving 10 bases of the junction unmatched. The CDR3 loop spans 15 amino acids. The CDR3 here is CSADDRGLSSYEQYF. The CDR3 DNA sequence: TGCAGTGCAGATGACAGGGGCCTTAGCTCCTACGAGCAGTACTTC.

This clonotype was detected only a few times. This clone may be a read error of a much larger clone one base away. V usage is TRBV6-2 or TRBV6-3 and J usage is TRBJ2-5, with 10 bases fitting TRBD2. This CDR3 is 16 amino acids long. Germline values: CDR1 MNHEY, CDR2 SVGEGT. DNA of the CDR3: TGTGCCAGCAGTATCGGACTAGCGGTGTACCAAGAGGCCCAGTACTTC. It codes for CASSIGLAVYQEAQYF.

This clonotype was counted ten times or more. The chain employs TRBV2 and TRBJ2-3; D might be TRBD1 (6 bases). Trimming shortened V by 6 bases and J by 6 bases, and 13 bases separated the two germline ends. Germline CDR1 SNHLY, CDR2 FYNNEI. The CDR3 is 13 amino acids. The CDR3: CASRSWTADTQYF. CDR3 bases: TGTGCCAGCAGATCTTGGACAGCCGATACGCAGTATTTT.

This clonotype appeared many times. The chain employs TRBV11-2 and TRBJ2-5, with TRBD2 matching over 7 bases. This CDR3 comprises 16 residues. Trimming at V came to 4 bases and at J to 1 base, leaving 9 bases not matched to a gene. From germline, CDR1 is SGHAT and CDR2 FQNNGV. The CDR3: CASSSPSGASQETQYF. CDR3 bases: TGTGCCAGCAGCTCCCCTAGCGGAGCCTCCCAAGAGACCCAGTACTTC. The variable domain in full, completed from reference TRBV11-2 and TRBJ2-5, reads EAGVAQSPRYKIIEKRQSVAFWCNPISGHATLYWYQQILGQGPKLLIQFQNNGVVDDSQLPKDRFSAERLKGVDSTLKIQPAKLEDSAVYLCASSSPSGASQETQYFGPGTRLLVL.

The chain has TRBV5-8 and TRBJ1-2; no reliable D call. The length of the CDR3 is 18 residues. From germline, CDR1 is SGHTS and CDR2 YDEGEE. The V and J ends lost 5 bases and 5 bases respectively, with 28 bases between them. The CDR3 coding sequence is TGTGCCAGCAGAATCACCCGGCAGGCCTGGGCACCGACATATGGCTACACCTTC. Translating gives CASRITRQAWAPTYGYTF.

This clonotype was picked up many times. This rearrangement joins TRBV11-3 to TRBJ2-1; D gene ambiguous. Trimming took off 5 bases at V and 15 bases at J, with 17 bases between the two ends. Germline CDR1 is SGHNT and CDR2 is YENEEA. The CDR3 contains 12 residues. The CDR3 nucleotides read TGTGCCAGCAGCCCCCGGACGATGACCAGGTTCTTC. It yields the protein CASSPRTMTRFF.

Many counts were recorded for this clonotype. One end of the junction varies from germline; a read error may be responsible. The rearrangement joins TRBV27 to TRBJ1-1; D may be TRBD1 (6 bases). This CDR3 is built from 14 residues. Germline V gene lookup returns CDR1 MNHEY and CDR2 SMNVEV (reference sequence). Written as DNA, the CDR3 is TGTGCCAGCAGTACCATTAGGGGGAACACTAAAGCTTTCTTT. It specifies CASSTIRGNTKAFF.

This clonotype came up many times. The CDR3, as DNA: TGTGCCAGCAGCCTAACAGTGGGGGTCTACGAGCAGTACTTC. It encodes CASSLTVGVYEQYF. This chain links TRBV6-1 with TRBJ2-7, with D possibly called TRBD1 or TRBD2 (5 bases each). Germline assignment: CDR1 MNHNS and CDR2 SASEGT. This CDR3 comprises 14 residues. V was clipped by 6 bases and J by 3 bases, with 15 bases between them.

This clonotype was counted a few times. The chain joins TRBV19 to TRBJ2-1; 7 bases are a match to TRBD1. Germline lookup yields CDR1 LNHDA and CDR2 SQIVND (reference sequence). The V and J ends lost 6 bases and 2 bases, in that order; junction bases with no gene match: 4. CDR3 size: 14 residues. CDR3 in DNA: TGTGCCAGTAGAGGGACAGTAGCCTACAATGAGCAGTTCTTC. Its translation: CASRGTVAYNEQFF.

This clonotype was seen many times. The J gene is TRBJ2-1, the V gene TRBV28, with 12 bases identical to TRBD2. The CDR3 totals 16 residues. After removal of 7 bases from V and 0 bases from J, the junction contained 4 bases not matched to a gene. In germline, CDR1 is MDHEN, CDR2 SYDVKM. As DNA, the CDR3 is TGTGCCAGCATCCCGACTAGCGGGAGCTCCTACAATGAGCAGTTCTTC. Its protein product is CASIPTSGSSYNEQFF.

This clonotype was seen only a few times. The DNA for the CDR3 is TGTGCCAGCAGCTTAGTGTCTAGCGGGCGCGGCGAGCAGTACTTC. Residues: CASSLVSSGRGEQYF. The J gene is TRBJ2-7, the V gene TRBV7-2, with TRBD2 matching 8 bases. CDR1 and CDR2 (germline): SGHTA, FQGNSA. J was trimmed by 6 bases and V by 1 base; bases with no gene match: 8. The CDR3 is 15 residues long.

The table lists this clonotype with many counts. The rearrangement uses TRBV10-3 and TRBJ2-1; 7 bases are a match to TRBD2. With 0 bases clipped from V and 3 bases from J, the junction kept 5 bases outside the gene matches. Germline CDR1 reads ENHRY; CDR2 reads SYGVKD. The CDR3 covers 16 residues. CDR3 protein: CAISESGERDYNEQFF. The DNA for the CDR3 is TGTGCCATCAGTGAGTCGGGGGAGCGGGACTACAATGAGCAGTTCTTC.